This TCR beta chain is from a study of early stage breast cancer tumors. Study-wide findings and caveats: In 14 of 16 patients, blood comparison separated tumor from normal breast. Compared with adjacent normal breast tissue, tumors showed 2 to 2.5-fold greater T cell density and higher clonality. Most shared enriched TCRB sequences were commonly generated ones.

Unmatched junction bases numbered 5, after V lost 4 bases and J lost 2 bases. The CDR3 loop spans 15 amino acids. Germline CDR1 reads LNHDA; CDR2 reads SQIVND (reference sequence). Concerning this clone: Its antigen is currently unknown.

The repertoire was sequenced with immunoSEQ multiplex PCR; TCRdb's copy has only in-frame clones and lacks some. The data contain about 50,000 clones, approximately 80% of them seen just once; the ten biggest clones take up about 1.4%. The V call is TRBV19, the J call TRBJ1-5, with 7 bases matching TRBD1. The sample taken for sequencing was blood. This TCR derives from a person aged 45 to 59 with breast cancer. CDR3 nucleotide sequence: TGTGCCAGTAGTACCAACGACAGGGGCAATCAGCCCCAGCATTTT. Amino acid sequence: CASSTNDRGNQPQHF.